This T cell receptor beta chain was captured in a study of long-term antiretroviral therapy in people with HIV. An immunoSEQ assay, version v3.0, was performed at survey level. Per-sample sequencing targets were 40,000-50,000 T-cell genomes. This table comes from immunoSEQ multiplex PCR, and its TCRdb copy is limited to in-frame clones, with some not included. The sample holds 30,000 or so clones, 85% to 95% seen once. From germline, CDR1 is KGHSH and CDR2 LQKENI. This CDR3 region has 17 residues. V was pared by 6 bases and J by 2 bases, with 10 bases of the junction left unmatched. Only United States sites treated participants with HIV. Turning to this clone: Its antigen is not known.

Study findings and constraints: Gathering of blood took place between about 2004 and 2017, possibly under older ART regimens.

The chain couples TRBV18 to TRBJ1-5; 10 bases are shared with TRBD1. This specimen was unsorted PBMCs, taken 6.2 years after starting antiretroviral therapy. This TCR was recovered from a middle-aged man with HIV. CDR3 in amino acids: CASSQTGGAGGNQPQHF. In DNA, the CDR3 is TGTGCCAGCTCTCAGACAGGGGGCGCAGGTGGCAATCAGCCCCAGCATTTT.